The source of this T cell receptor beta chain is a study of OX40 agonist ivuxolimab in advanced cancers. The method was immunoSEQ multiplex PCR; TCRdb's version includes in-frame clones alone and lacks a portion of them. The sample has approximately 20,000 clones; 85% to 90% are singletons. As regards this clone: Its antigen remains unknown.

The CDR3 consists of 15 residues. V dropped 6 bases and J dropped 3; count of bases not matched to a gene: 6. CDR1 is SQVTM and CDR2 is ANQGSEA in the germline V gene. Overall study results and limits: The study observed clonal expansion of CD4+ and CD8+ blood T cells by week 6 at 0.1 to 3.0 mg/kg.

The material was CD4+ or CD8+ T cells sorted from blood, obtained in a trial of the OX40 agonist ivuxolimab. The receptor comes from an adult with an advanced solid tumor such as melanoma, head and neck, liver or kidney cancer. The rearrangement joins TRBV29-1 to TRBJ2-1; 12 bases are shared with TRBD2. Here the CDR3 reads CSVTLAGGVYNEQFF. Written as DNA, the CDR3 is TGCAGCGTGACACTAGCGGGAGGTGTCTACAATGAGCAGTTCTTC.